This TCR beta chain originates from a study of neurological immune-mediated disorders. Findings of the study overall: The greatest TCR clonal expansion appeared in HTLV-1-associated myelopathy and the smallest, falling below healthy controls, in multiple sclerosis. The repertoires of 18 of 34 multiple sclerosis patients were placed by phylogenetic grouping in a single related-CDR3 cluster, which may be a signature.

Trimming pared 2 bases from V and 5 bases from J, leaving 8 bases between. Germline V gene data show CDR1 as KGHSH and CDR2 as LQKENI. The CDR3 contains 13 residues. This clonotype was counted ten times or more. Its target is unknown. The cDNA was produced through 5'RACE with 10-nucleotide random UMIs. From the 5' RACE reads, TCRdb called clonotypes with MiXCR, one entry per CDR3 protein. The sample shows around 130,000 distinct CDR3 sequences, 3.2% of them seen only once. The sample consisted of PBMCs. The TCR comes from a woman between 25 and 40 years old with multiple sclerosis. This chain joins TRBV18 and TRBJ2-3, with TRBD1 as a possible D gene (5 bases). DNA for the CDR3: TGTGCCAGCTCACCAGGGGCGCGAGATACGCAGTATTTT. Protein sequence: CASSPGARDTQYF.